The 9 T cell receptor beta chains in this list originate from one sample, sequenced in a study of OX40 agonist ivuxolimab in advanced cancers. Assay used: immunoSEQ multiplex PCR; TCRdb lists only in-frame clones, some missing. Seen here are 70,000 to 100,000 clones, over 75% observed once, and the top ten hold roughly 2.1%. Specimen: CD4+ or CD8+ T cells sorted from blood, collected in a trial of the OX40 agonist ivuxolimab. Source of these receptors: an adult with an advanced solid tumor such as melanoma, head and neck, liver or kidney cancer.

The CDR3 region is CASSLGLRIQETQYF. CDR3 nucleotide sequence: TGTGCCAGCAGCTTAGGCCTCCGGATACAAGAGACCCAGTACTTC. This sequence joins TRBV13 and TRBJ2-5; unclear D gene. Trimming took off 0 bases at V and 2 bases at J, with 10 bases between the two ends. CDR1 and CDR2 from the germline V gene are PRHDT and FYEKMQ (reference sequence). The CDR3 consists of 15 residues.

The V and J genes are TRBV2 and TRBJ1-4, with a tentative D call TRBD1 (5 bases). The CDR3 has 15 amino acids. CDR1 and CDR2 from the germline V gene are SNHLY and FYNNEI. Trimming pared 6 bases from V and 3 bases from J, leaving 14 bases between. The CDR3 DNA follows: TGTGCCAGCAGCCCTGGGTGGGGGGCTAATGAAAAACTGTTTTTT. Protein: CASSPGWGANEKLFF.

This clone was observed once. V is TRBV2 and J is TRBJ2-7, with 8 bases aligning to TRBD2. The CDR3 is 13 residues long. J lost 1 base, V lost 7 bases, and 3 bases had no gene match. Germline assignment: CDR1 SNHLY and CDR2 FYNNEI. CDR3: CASTGGASYEQYF. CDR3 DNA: TGTGCCAGCACCGGGGGGGCGTCCTACGAGCAGTACTTC.

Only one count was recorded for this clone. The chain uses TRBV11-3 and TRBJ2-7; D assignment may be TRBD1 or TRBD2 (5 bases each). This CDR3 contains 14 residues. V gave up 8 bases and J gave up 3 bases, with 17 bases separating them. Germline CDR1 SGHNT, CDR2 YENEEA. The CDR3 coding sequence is TGTGCCAGCGCTGGGACGAGGACTGTCTACGAGCAGTACTTC. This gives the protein CASAGTRTVYEQYF.

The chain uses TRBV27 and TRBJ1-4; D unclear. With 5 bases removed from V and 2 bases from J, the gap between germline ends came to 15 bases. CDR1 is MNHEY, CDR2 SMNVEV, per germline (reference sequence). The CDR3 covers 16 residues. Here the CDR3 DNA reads TGTGCCAGCAGTCCATGGGCAGTCGCGACTAATGAAAAACTGTTTTTT. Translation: CASSPWAVATNEKLFF.

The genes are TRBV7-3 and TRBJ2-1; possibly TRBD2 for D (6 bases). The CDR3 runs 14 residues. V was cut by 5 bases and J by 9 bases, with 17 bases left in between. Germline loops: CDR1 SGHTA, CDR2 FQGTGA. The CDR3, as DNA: TGTGCCAGCAGCCCCCGGACTAACGGCGGTGAGCAGTTCTTC. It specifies CASSPRTNGGEQFF. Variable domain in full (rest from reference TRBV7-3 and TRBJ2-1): GAGVSQTPSNKVTEKGKYVELRCDPISGHTALYWYRQSLGQGPEFLIYFQGTGAADDSGLPNDRFFAVRPEGSVSTLKIQRTERGDSAVYLCASSPRTNGGEQFFGPGTRLTVL.

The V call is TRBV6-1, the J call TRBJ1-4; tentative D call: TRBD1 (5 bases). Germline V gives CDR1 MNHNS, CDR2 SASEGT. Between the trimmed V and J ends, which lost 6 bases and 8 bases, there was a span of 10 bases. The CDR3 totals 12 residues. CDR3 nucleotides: TGTGCCAGCAGCCTGGGGGGGGAAAAACTGTTTTTT. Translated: CASSLGGEKLFF.

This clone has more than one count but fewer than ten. This CDR3 is CSVAGGLGYGYTF. In nucleotides, the CDR3 is TGCAGCGTAGCAGGGGGTCTTGGCTATGGCTACACCTTC. J is TRBJ1-2 and V is TRBV29-1; 7 nucleotides agree with TRBD1. Losses at the gene ends were 6 bases for V and 4 bases for J; bases not matched to a gene: 8. The CDR3 contains 13 residues. Germline V gives CDR1 SQVTM, CDR2 ANQGSEA.

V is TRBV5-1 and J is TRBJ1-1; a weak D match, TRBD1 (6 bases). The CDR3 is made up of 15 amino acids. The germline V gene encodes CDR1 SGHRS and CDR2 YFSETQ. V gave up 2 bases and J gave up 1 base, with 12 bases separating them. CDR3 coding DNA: TGCGCCAGCAGCTTTGGGGGGGCATCGAACACTGAAGCTTTCTTT. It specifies CASSFGGASNTEAFF.